This T cell receptor beta chain was sequenced during a study of blood T cell repertoires in COVID-19. Study background: Some COVID-19 samples were acute and others convalescent; all came from the United States, Italy and Spain. Sample material is recorded as cDNA or gDNA derived from T cells, B-cell-depleted T cells, or PBMCs.

In the original processing: Amplification from reference gene primers served as the basis for estimated nucleated cell counts. Measured with immunoSEQ multiplex PCR; TCRdb has only the in-frame clones, and not every one. V, J and clone size reflect that table, while D and trimming were determined from the DNA. The sample shows under 250,000 clones, more than 70% of them seen only once. The CDR3 consists of 16 residues. Germline CDR1 and CDR2: MNHEY and SMNVEV (reference sequence). Unmatched junction bases numbered 12, after V lost 6 bases and J lost 5 bases. J is TRBJ2-2 and V is TRBV27; 7 bases are shared with TRBD1. The sequence was obtained from a middle-aged man with active or convalescent COVID-19. Input material: peripheral blood. CDR3 protein: CASSPVGTVFTGELFF. Here the CDR3 DNA reads TGTGCCAGCAGCCCCGTTGGGACAGTATTTACCGGGGAGCTGTTTTTT.